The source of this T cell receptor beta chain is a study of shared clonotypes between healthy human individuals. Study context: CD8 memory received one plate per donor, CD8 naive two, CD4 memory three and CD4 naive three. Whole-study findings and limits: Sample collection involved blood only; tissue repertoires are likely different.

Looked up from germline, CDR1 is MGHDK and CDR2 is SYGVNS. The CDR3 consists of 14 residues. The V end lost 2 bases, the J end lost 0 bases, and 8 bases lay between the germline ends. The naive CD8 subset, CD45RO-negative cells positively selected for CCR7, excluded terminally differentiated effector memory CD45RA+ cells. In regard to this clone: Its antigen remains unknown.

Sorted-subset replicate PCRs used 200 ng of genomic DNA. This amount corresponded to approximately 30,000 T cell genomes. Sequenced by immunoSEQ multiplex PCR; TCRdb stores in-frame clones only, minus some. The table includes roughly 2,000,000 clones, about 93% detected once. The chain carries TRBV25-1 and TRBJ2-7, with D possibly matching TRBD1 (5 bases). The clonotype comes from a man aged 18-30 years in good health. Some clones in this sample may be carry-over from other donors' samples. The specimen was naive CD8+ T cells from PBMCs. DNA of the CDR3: TGTGCCAGCAGTGAAGGGGCGTACTCCTACGAGCAGTACTTC. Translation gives CASSEGAYSYEQYF.